This TCR beta chain was identified during a study of blood T cell repertoires in COVID-19 (TCRdb year 2020). Context from the whole study: Collaborator samples came from the United States, Italy and Spain and covered acute and convalescent phases of COVID-19. The material from the prospective study consisted of cDNA or gDNA derived from T cells, B-cell-depleted T cells, or PBMCs. Deeply sampled blood TCRbeta repertoires from subjects exposed to, actively infected with, or recovered from COVID-19 were included in the dataset. The repertoires were made available in a free public database intended to serve as a resource for research on the immune response to SARS-CoV-2. The samples were drawn from two sources: the first 160 participants of the ongoing ImmuneRACE study, and 1,000 to 1,500 subjects contributed by 6 global collaborators. The sample metadata nearly always contained a de-identified subject ID, COVID-19 status, age in years and sex. Where available, HLA class I and class II types were obtained from metadata supplied by the sample provider rather than from assay-based typing. What the research found in general, with its limitations: How much clinical and demographic metadata was included differed by source and by participant, and the metadata was provided uncurated.

TCRbeta CDR3 regions were amplified from genomic DNA by means of the immunoSEQ Assay, a bias-controlled multiplex PCR. The authors' analysis ran thus. Nucleated cell counts per sample were estimated from amplification of reference gene primers within the assay. Sequence reads were collapsed and filtered to measure the absolute abundance of every unique TCRbeta CDR3 rearrangement. For each sample, productive Simpson clonality was calculated by taking the square root of Simpson's diversity index across productive rearrangements. Imported from immuneACCESS, the table was reduced by TCRdb to in-frame sequences with V and J called. These copies leave out some clones; in studies compared against another copy, an unresolved V gene accounts for under half, and the cause of the remainder is not known. V and J calls and clone size follow that table, whereas D and trimming were derived from the DNA. Recorded for this sample are fewer than 400,000 clones; 75% to 90% of them occurred a single time. Together, the top ten hold approximately 3.6% of the sample.

Worth noting for this clone: This receptor's antigen is unknown. No much larger clone is present one base from it, and per-base qualities are unavailable.

V lost 6 bases and J lost 0 bases; the stretch between them is 9 bases long. CDR1 and CDR2, looked up from the germline V gene, are MNHEY and SVGAGI. The CDR3 sequence holds 14 residues, the cysteine and phenylalanine included. CDR3 DNA only is kept here, 42 bases in frame from base 1. Collaborating institutions collected whole blood in K2EDTA tubes following their own protocols. For TCRbeta analysis, collaborators shipped samples in one of three forms: frozen whole blood, isolated PBMCs, or DNA extracted from either of those sample types. Sequenced material: peripheral blood. The receptor chain draws on TRBV6-5 and TRBJ1-3; the D gene cannot be named for sure. The origin of this receptor is a young woman with acute or convalescent COVID-19. The nucleotides are TGTGCCAGCAGCTCTCGTTTCTCTGGAAACACCATATATTTT. It translates as CASSSRFSGNTIYF.